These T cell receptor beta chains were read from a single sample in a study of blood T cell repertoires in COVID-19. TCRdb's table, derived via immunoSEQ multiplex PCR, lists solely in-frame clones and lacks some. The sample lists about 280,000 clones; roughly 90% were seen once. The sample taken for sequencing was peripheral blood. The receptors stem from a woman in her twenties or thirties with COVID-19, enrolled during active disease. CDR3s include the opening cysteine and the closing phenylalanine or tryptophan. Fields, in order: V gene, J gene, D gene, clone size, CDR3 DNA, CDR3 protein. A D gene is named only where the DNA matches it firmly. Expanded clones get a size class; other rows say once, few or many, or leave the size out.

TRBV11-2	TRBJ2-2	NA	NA	TGTGCCAGCAGCCTTGCAGCGAACACCGGGGAGCTGTTTTTT	CASSLAANTGELFF
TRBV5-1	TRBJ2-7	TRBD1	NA	TGCGCCAGCAGCTGGGGGACAGGGGGCAATTACGAGCAGTACTTC	CASSWGTGGNYEQYF
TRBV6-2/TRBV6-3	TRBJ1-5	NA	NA	TGTGCCAGCCGTTGGGACAACAATCAGCCCCAGCATTTT	CASRWDNNQPQHF
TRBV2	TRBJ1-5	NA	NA	TGTGCCAGCGTTGCGGGGAGTGGGCCCCAGCATTTT	CASVAGSGPQHF
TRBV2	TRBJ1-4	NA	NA	TGTGCCAGCACCCGAACCGGGACTTTTAATGAAAAACTGTTTTTT	CASTRTGTFNEKLFF
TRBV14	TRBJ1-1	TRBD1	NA	TGTGCCAGCAGCCAACAGACAGGGGCCTATGAAGCTTTCTTT	CASSQQTGAYEAFF
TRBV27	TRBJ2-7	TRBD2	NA	TGTGCCAGCAGTTCACTCGCGGGAGGGTATGACGAGCAGTACTTC	CASSSLAGGYDEQYF
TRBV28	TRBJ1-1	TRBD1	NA	TGTGCCAGCAGTTTCGCAGGGGGCCGGAACACTGAAGCTTTCTTT	CASSFAGGRNTEAFF
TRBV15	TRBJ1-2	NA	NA	TGTGCCACCAGCAGAGACAGCTATGGCTACACCTTC	CATSRDSYGYTF
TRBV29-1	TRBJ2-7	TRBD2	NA	TGCAGCGTTGGGAGCGGGAAGAGCTCCTACGAGCAGTACTTC	CSVGSGKSSYEQYF
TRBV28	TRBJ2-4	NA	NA	TGTGCCAGCAGTTTGGGCGGGGAACTGCACATTCAGTACTTC	CASSLGGELHIQYF
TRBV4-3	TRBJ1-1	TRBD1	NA	TGCGCCAGCAGCCAAGACAACAGGGGTGTTGAGGCTTTCTTT	CASSQDNRGVEAFF
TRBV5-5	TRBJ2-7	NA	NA	TGTGCCAGCAGCACCCAGCCAGGGTTAGACGAGCAGTACTTC	CASSTQPGLDEQYF
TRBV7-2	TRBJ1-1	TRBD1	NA	TGTGCCAGCAGCCCAAGGACAGGGCGGACTGAAGCTTTCTTT	CASSPRTGRTEAFF
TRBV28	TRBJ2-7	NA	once	TGTGCCAGCAGTTTTTTCTGGCGGGGCTCCTACGAGCAGTACTTC	CASSFFWRGSYEQYF
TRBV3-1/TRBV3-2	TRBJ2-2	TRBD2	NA	TGTGCCAGCAGCCATGGGACTAGCGAGCGCTGGGGGGAGCTGTTTTTT	CASSHGTSERWGELFF
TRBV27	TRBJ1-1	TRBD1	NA	TGTGCCAGCAGTTGGACGAGGGGGCGAAACACTGAAGCTTTCTTT	CASSWTRGRNTEAFF
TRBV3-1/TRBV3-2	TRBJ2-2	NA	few	TGTGCCAGCAGCCAAGATACCTCTTGGGCTAGCGGACAGACCGGGGAGCTGTTTTTT	CASSQDTSWASGQTGELFF
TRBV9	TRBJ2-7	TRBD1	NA	TGTGCCAGCAGCTTCGGGACAGGGCCTTTGGGGCAGTACTTC	CASSFGTGPLGQYF
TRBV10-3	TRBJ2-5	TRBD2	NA	TGTGCCACCCAGGACCGGGGGGTAGGAGAGACCCAGTACTTC	CATQDRGVGETQYF
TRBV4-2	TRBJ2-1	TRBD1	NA	TGTGCCAGCAGCCAGCCTGGACAGGGGTTGGATGAGCAGTTCTTC	CASSQPGQGLDEQFF
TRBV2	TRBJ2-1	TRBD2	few	TGTGCCAGCAGTGGACGGTTACTAGCGGGAGGTGATGAGCAGTTCTTC	CASSGRLLAGGDEQFF
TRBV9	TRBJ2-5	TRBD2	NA	TGTGCCAGCAGCTCCCTCCAGGGGGGACTAGCGGGACGGGAGACCCAGTACTTC	CASSSLQGGLAGRETQYF
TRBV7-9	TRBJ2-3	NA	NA	TGTGCCAGCAGCCCTAGCTCGGATCGCACAGATACGCAGTATTTT	CASSPSSDRTDTQYF
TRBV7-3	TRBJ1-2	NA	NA	TGTGCCAGCAGGGGTGGCGGGTACTATGGCTACACCTTC	CASRGGGYYGYTF
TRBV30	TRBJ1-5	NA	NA	TGTGCCTGGAGTGCCGCGTCCCTGCCCCAGCATTTT	CAWSAASLPQHF
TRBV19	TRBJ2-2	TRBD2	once	TGTGCCAGTAAGGGCAGGGATGGTAGCGGGTCCACCGGGGAGCTGTTTTTT	CASKGRDGSGSTGELFF
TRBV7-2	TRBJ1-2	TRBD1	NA	TGTGCCAGCAGCTCTGGGGGACAGAAGCTTTATGGCTACACCTTC	CASSSGGQKLYGYTF
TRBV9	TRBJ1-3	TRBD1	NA	TGTGCCAGCAGCGTAGCCATTACAGGGGGCGGTGGAAACACCATATATTTT	CASSVAITGGGGNTIYF
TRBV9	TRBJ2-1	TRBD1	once	TGTGCCAGCAGCGTAGATCCGGGACAGGGCCCCCACAATGAGCAGTTCTTC	CASSVDPGQGPHNEQFF
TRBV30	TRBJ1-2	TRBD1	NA	TGTGCCTGGAGTGGGGGACAGGGGGCGTATGGCTACACCTTC	CAWSGGQGAYGYTF